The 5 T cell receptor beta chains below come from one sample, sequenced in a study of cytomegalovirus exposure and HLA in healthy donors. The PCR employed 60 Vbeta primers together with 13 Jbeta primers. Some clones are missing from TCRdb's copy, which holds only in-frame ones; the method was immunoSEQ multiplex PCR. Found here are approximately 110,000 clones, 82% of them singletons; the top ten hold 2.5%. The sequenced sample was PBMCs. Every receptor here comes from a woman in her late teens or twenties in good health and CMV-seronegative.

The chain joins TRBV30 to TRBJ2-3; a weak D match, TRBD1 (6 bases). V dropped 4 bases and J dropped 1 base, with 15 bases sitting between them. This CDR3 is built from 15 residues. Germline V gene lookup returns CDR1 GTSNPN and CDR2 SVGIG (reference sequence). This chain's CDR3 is CAWTSNRVGTDTQYF. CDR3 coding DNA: TGTGCCTGGACTTCGAACAGGGTTGGCACAGATACGCAGTATTTT.

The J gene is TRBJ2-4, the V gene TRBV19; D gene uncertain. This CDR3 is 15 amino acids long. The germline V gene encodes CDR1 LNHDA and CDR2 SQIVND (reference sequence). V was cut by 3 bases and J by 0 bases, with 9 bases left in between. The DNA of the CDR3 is TGTGCCAGTAGTATTTCAGGCCCAGCCAAAAACATTCAGTACTTC. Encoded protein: CASSISGPAKNIQYF. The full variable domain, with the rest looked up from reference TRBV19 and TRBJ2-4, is DGGITQSPKYLFRKEGQNVTLSCEQNLNHDAMYWYRQDPGQGLRLIYYSQIVNDFQKGDIAEGYSVSREKKESFPLTVTSAQKNPTAFYLCASSISGPAKNIQYFGAGTRLSVL.

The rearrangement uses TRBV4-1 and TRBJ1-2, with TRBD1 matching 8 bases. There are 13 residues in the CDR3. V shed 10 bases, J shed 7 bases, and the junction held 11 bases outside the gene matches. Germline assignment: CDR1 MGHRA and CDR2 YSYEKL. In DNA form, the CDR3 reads TGCGCCACCCATACCGGACAGGGAGGTGGCTACACCTTC. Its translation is CATHTGQGGGYTF.

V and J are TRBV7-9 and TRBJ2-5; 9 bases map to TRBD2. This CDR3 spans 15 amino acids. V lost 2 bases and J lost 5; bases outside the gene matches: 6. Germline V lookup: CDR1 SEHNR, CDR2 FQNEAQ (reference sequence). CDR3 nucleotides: TGTGCCAGCAGCTTACTAGCGGGACTGGAGGAGACCCAGTACTTC. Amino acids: CASSLLAGLEETQYF.

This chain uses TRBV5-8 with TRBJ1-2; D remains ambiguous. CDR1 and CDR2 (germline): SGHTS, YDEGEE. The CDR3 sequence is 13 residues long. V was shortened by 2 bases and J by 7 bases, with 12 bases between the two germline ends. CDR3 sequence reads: CASSFDLVGGYTF. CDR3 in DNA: TGTGCCAGCAGCTTTGACTTGGTTGGTGGCTACACCTTC.